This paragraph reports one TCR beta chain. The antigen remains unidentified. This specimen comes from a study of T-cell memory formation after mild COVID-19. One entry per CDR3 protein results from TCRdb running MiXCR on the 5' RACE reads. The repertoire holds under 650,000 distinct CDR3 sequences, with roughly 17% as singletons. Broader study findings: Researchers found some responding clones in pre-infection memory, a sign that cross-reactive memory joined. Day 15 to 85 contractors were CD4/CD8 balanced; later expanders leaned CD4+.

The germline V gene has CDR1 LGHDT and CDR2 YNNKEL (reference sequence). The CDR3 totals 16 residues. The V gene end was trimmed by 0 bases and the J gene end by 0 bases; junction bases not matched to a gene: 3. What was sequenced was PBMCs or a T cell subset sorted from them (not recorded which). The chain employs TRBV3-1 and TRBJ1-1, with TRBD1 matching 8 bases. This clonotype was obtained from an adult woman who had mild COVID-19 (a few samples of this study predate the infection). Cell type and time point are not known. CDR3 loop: CASSQDSGGLNTEAFF. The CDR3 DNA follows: TGTGCCAGCAGCCAAGATTCAGGGGGCCTGAACACTGAAGCTTTCTTT. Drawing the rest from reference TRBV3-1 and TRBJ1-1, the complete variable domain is DTAVSQTPKYLVTQMGNDKSIKCEQNLGHDTMYWYKQDSKKFLKIMFSYNNKELIINETVPNRFSPKSPDKAHLNLHINSLELGDSAVYFCASSQDSGGLNTEAFFGQGTRLTVV.